A single sample gave rise to the 13 T cell receptor beta chains below, sequenced in a study of sequential checkpoint blockade in melanoma. The repertoire was sequenced with immunoSEQ multiplex PCR; TCRdb's copy has only in-frame clones and lacks some. The sample comprises approximately 37,000 clones, 84% of which are singletons, and around 5.4% rests with the top ten. Sample treatment: randomized to nivolumab then ipilimumab (arm A) or the reverse (arm B). Here the sequenced sample was CD8+ T cells sorted from blood (inferred from file names), taken from a patient given nivolumab and ipilimumab in sequence. These receptors came from a human donor with melanoma.

This clone was observed once. The rearrangement joins TRBV7-8 to TRBJ2-1; D is ambiguous. CDR3 size: 12 residues. Germline V lookup: CDR1 SGHVS, CDR2 FQNEAQ. V was clipped by 2 bases and J by 9 bases, with 8 bases between them. The CDR3 is CASSLLELEQFF. CDR3 DNA sequence: TGTGCCAGCAGCTTACTCGAGCTTGAGCAGTTCTTC. The full variable domain, rest sourced from reference TRBV7-8 and TRBJ2-1, is GAGVSQSPRYKVAKRGQDVALRCDPISGHVSLFWYQQALGQGPEFLTYFQNEAQLDKSGLPSDRFFAERPEGSVSTLKIQRTQQEDSAVYLCASSLLELEQFFGPGTRLTVL.

This clone was seen only once. The rearrangement uses TRBV6-4 and TRBJ2-1, with D tentatively TRBD2 (6 bases). V was clipped by 5 bases and J by 2 bases, with 13 bases between them. The CDR3 is made up of 15 amino acids. From germline, CDR1 is MRHNA and CDR2 SNTAGT. CDR3 sequence (DNA): TGTGCCAGCAGTTGGACGGCGGGAACCTACAATGAGCAGTTCTTC. Protein sequence: CASSWTAGTYNEQFF.

The count of this clone is one. The gene calls are TRBV5-4 and TRBJ2-7; 9 nucleotides line up with TRBD1. Germline CDR1 SGHNT, CDR2 YYREEE (reference sequence). The CDR3 consists of 14 residues. Losses at the gene ends were 3 bases for V and 3 bases for J; bases not matched to a gene: 4. DNA for the CDR3: TGTGCCAGCAGCTCCCGGGACAGGGTCTACGAGCAGTACTTC. Residues: CASSSRDRVYEQYF.

V is TRBV6-1 and J is TRBJ2-7; D is undetermined. Germline CDR1 and CDR2: MNHNS and SASEGT. CDR3 length: 13 residues. The V gene lost 4 bases and the J gene lost 2 bases, with 9 bases spanning the gap. The CDR3 protein is CASSVRSPYEQYF. CDR3 nucleotides: TGTGCCAGCAGTGTTAGATCGCCCTACGAGCAGTACTTC.

The V and J genes are TRBV7-2 and TRBJ2-5; D may be TRBD1 (5 bases). Germline V CDR1 and CDR2: SGHTA, FQGNSA. This CDR3 spans 14 amino acids. V dropped 1 base and J dropped 3 bases, with 9 bases sitting between them. The DNA of the CDR3 is TGTGCCAGCAGCTTAGACAGGCAAAAAGAGACCCAGTACTTC. It encodes CASSLDRQKETQYF. Drawing the rest from reference TRBV7-2 and TRBJ2-5, the complete variable domain is GAGVSQSPSNKVTEKGKDVELRCDPISGHTALYWYRQSLGQGLEFLIYFQGNSAPDKSGLPSDRFSAERTGGSVSTLTIQRTQQEDSAVYLCASSLDRQKETQYFGPGTRLLVL.

Regarding this clone: The sample contains more than one DNA sequence encoding this CDR3. J is TRBJ2-5 and V is TRBV6-5; a weak D match, TRBD1 (6 bases). Trimming cost V 5 bases and J 2 bases, with 12 bases left between them. The CDR3 covers 14 residues. CDR1 is MNHEY and CDR2 is SVGAGI in the germline V gene. CDR3 region: CASSQLGGQETQYF. CDR3 DNA sequence: TGTGCCAGCAGTCAGCTAGGGGGACAAGAGACCCAGTACTTC.

The rearrangement uses TRBV9 and TRBJ1-1; D gene uncertain. The CDR3 covers 13 residues. With 2 bases removed from V and 0 bases from J, the gap between germline ends came to 5 bases. Germline-derived CDR1 and CDR2 are SGDLS and YYNGEE. This chain's CDR3 is CASSVNMNTEAFF. CDR3 bases: TGTGCCAGCAGCGTGAACATGAACACTGAAGCTTTCTTT.

The rearrangement links TRBV15 to TRBJ2-5; D possibly corresponds to TRBD1 (5 bases). Trimming pared 3 bases from V and 4 bases from J, leaving 9 bases between. CDR1 LNHNV and CDR2 YYDKDF come from the germline V gene (reference sequence). This CDR3 is 13 amino acids long. The CDR3 DNA reads as TGTGCCACCAGCAGGGACAATGGAGAGACCCAGTACTTC. Its translation is CATSRDNGETQYF.

This sequence joins TRBV10-1 and TRBJ2-1; the D gene is possibly TRBD2 (5 bases). The length of the CDR3 is 15 residues. CDR1 is WNHNN and CDR2 is SYGVQD in the germline V gene (reference sequence). Trimming took off 3 bases at V and 3 bases at J, with 12 bases between the two ends. The CDR3 here is CASSDEGMGYNEQFF. In nucleotides, the CDR3 is TGCGCCAGCAGTGATGAGGGTATGGGCTACAATGAGCAGTTCTTC.

The chain is built from TRBV7-8 and TRBJ2-1; 10 bases fit TRBD2. The CDR3 spans 14 residues. The germline gives CDR1 SGHVS, CDR2 FQNEAQ. V trimming: 8 bases; J trimming: 5 bases; junction bases outside the gene matches: 6. The CDR3 is CASSAGGRHNEQFF. CDR3 coding DNA: TGTGCCAGCTCAGCGGGAGGGCGCCACAATGAGCAGTTCTTC.

Only a few counts were recorded for this clone. The chain has TRBV7-9 and TRBJ1-2; D is ambiguous. Germline V lookup: CDR1 SEHNR, CDR2 FQNEAQ (reference sequence). This CDR3 is built from 12 residues. V lost 5 bases and J lost 8, with 12 bases in between. In DNA, the CDR3 is TGTGCCAGCAGCGCGGCGGGGAGCGGCTACACCTTC. Translated: CASSAAGSGYTF.

The gene calls are TRBV27 and TRBJ2-1; 7 bases match TRBD2. The CDR3 totals 16 residues. Germline V CDR1 and CDR2: MNHEY, SMNVEV (reference sequence). V lost 5 bases to trimming and J lost 0 bases; unmatched junction nucleotides: 7. The CDR3 protein is CASSPQRGRSYNEQFF. DNA of the CDR3: TGTGCCAGCAGTCCACAGCGGGGTCGCTCCTACAATGAGCAGTTCTTC.

V usage is TRBV7-2 and J usage is TRBJ2-3, with 9 bases aligning to TRBD2. After removal of 2 bases from V and 4 bases from J, the junction contained 7 bases not matched to a gene. In germline, CDR1 is SGHTA, CDR2 FQGNSA. The CDR3 covers 16 residues. CDR3 residues: CASSLMLAGIADTQYF. For the CDR3, the DNA is TGTGCCAGCAGCTTAATGCTAGCGGGGATTGCAGATACGCAGTATTTT.